This T cell receptor beta chain derives from a study of CD8 T cells in Susac syndrome. The RNA, about 0.5 to 1 ug, was put through reverse transcription using random hexamers. TCRdb independently ran MiXCR on the immunoSEQ multiplex PCR reads; one entry per CDR3 protein. The sample holds under 300,000 distinct CDR3 sequences, about 96% seen once. V lost 10 bases, J lost 0 bases, and 6 bases lay in between. Germline V gene data show CDR1 as MDHEN and CDR2 as SYDVKM. The CDR3 contains 11 residues. What was sequenced was CD4+ T cells from PBMCs. This chain connects TRBV28 to TRBJ1-2; D unresolved. The TCR comes from a human donor with Susac syndrome. This CDR3 reads CAIGANYGYTF. The CDR3 DNA reads as TGTGCCATCGGCGCTAACTATGGCTACACCTTC.